The sequence of this T cell receptor beta chain was determined in a study of OX40 agonist ivuxolimab in advanced cancers. This table comes from immunoSEQ multiplex PCR, and its TCRdb copy is limited to in-frame clones, with some not included. The table lists over 50,000 clones, 92% of them singletons. The germline gives CDR1 SGDLS, CDR2 YYNGEE. The length of the CDR3 is 14 residues. Trimming left V 2 bases short and J 6 bases short, with 12 bases between. The sequenced sample was CD4+ or CD8+ T cells sorted from blood, obtained in a trial of the OX40 agonist ivuxolimab. The chain has TRBV9 and TRBJ1-5; D perhaps matches TRBD1 (5 bases). The sequence derives from an adult with an advanced solid tumor such as melanoma, head and neck, liver or kidney cancer. The DNA for the CDR3 is TGTGCCAGCAGCGTCGGAGGGGAGGGTCAGCCCCAGCATTTT. This translates into CASSVGGEGQPQHF.